The sequence of this TCR beta chain was determined in a study of T cell responses to AZD1222 COVID-19 vaccine. Study observations and caveats: Among AZD1222 vaccinees, only six were seropositive at baseline. Donors in the cohort were predominantly white British and more often female, and clonal diversity was possibly underestimated. Researchers took repertoire samples only after the peak T cell response had come. Nearly half of spike-specific TCRs reportedly target unmutated variant regions.

The ends were cut back, 1 base at V and 12 bases at J, with 13 bases in the middle. The CDR3 loop spans 12 amino acids. From germline, CDR1 is SNHLY and CDR2 FYNNEI. For this clone: The target antigen is unknown.

TCRdb keeps only in-frame clones here, not all; method: immunoSEQ multiplex PCR. The sample yields approximately 150,000 clones, approximately 93% seen once. The sample here was peripheral blood, taken on day 0 of MenACWY control vaccination. The origin of this receptor is an adult in good health. The V and J genes are TRBV2 and TRBJ2-7; D is unresolved. CDR3 nucleotide sequence: TGTGCCAGCAGTGAAGTTCTTCGAGCCACGTACTTC. The encoded protein is CASSEVLRATYF.